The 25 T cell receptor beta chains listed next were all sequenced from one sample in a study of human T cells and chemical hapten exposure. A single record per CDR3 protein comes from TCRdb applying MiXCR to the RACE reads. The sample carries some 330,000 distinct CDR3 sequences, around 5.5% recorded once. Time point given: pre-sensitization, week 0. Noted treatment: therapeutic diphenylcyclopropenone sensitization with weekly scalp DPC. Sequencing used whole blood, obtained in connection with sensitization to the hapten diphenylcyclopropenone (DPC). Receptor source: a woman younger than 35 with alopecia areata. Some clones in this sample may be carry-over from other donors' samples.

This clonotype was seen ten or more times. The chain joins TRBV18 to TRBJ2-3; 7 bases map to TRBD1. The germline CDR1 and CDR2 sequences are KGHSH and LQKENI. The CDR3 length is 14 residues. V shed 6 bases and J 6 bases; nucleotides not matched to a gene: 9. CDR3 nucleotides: TGTGCCAGCTCCCAAGGGGACAGCCCGGATACGCAGTATTTT. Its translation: CASSQGDSPDTQYF.

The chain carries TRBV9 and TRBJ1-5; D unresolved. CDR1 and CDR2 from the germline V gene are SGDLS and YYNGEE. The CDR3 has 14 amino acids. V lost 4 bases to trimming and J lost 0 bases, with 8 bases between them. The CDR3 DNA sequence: TGTGCCAGCAGCACAGCTTATAGCAATCAGCCCCAGCATTTT. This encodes CASSTAYSNQPQHF. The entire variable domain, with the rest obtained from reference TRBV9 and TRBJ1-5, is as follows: DSGVTQTPKHLITATGQRVTLRCSPRSGDLSVYWYQQSLDQGLQFLIQYYNGEERAKGNILERFSAQQFPDLHSELNLSSLELGDSALYFCASSTAYSNQPQHFGDGTRLSIL.

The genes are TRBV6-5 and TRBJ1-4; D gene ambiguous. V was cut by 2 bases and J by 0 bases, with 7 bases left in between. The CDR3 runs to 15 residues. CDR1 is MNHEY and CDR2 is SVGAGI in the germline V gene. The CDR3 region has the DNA TGTGCCAGCAGTTACGTGCCCGCAACTAATGAAAAACTGTTTTTT. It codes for CASSYVPATNEKLFF.

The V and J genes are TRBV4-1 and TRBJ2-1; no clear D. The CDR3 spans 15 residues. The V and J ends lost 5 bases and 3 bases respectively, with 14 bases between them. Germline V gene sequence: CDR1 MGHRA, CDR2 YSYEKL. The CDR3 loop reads CASSKTITVYNEQFF. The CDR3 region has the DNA TGCGCCAGCAGCAAGACGATTACAGTCTACAATGAGCAGTTCTTC.

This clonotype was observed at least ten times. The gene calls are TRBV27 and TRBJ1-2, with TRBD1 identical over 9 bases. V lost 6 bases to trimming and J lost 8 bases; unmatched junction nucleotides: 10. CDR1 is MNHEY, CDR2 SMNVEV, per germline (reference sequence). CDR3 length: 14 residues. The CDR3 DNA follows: TGTGCCAGCAGCCTGGGACAGGGAATCTTCGGCTACACCTTC. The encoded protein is CASSLGQGIFGYTF.

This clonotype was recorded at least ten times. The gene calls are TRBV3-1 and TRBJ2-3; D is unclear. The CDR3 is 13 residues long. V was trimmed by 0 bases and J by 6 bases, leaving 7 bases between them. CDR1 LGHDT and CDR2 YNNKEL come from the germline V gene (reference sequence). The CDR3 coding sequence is TGTGCCAGCAGCCAAGAACCTTTGGATACGCAGTATTTT. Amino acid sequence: CASSQEPLDTQYF.

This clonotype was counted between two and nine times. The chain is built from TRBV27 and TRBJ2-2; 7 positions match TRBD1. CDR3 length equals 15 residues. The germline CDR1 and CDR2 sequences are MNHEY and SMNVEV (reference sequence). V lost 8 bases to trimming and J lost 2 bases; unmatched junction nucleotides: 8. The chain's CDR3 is CASHTTGANTGELFF. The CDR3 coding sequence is TGTGCCAGCCACACCACAGGGGCAAACACCGGGGAGCTGTTTTTT.

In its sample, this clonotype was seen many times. The CDR3 DNA reads TGTGCCAGCAGTTACTCGGCGAGAGGAGAAGCTTTCTTT. This sequence encodes CASSYSARGEAFF. This chain links TRBV6-2 or TRBV6-3 with TRBJ1-1; D ambiguous. This CDR3 has 13 residues. Germline V gives CDR1 MNHEY, CDR2 SVGEGT. Trimming took off 0 bases at V and 8 bases at J, with 10 bases between the two ends.

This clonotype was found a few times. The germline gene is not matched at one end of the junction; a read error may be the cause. The CDR3 is CASSPRRDRGLCPDNSPLHF. The CDR3 nucleotides read TGTGCTAGCAGCCCGCGAAGGGACAGGGGGCTGTGTCCCGATAATTCACCCCTCCACTTT. The gene calls are TRBV7-7 and TRBJ1-6; 12 bases map to TRBD1. Germline V lookup: CDR1 SSHAT, CDR2 FNYEAQ (reference sequence). There are 20 residues in the CDR3.

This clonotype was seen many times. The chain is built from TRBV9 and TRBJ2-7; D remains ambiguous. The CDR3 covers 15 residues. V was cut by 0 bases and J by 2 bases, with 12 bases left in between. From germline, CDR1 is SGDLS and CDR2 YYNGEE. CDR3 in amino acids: CASSVENTDAYEQYF. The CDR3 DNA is TGTGCCAGCAGCGTAGAGAATACGGATGCCTACGAGCAGTACTTC. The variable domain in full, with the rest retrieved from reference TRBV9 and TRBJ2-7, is DSGVTQTPKHLITATGQRVTLRCSPRSGDLSVYWYQQSLDQGLQFLIQYYNGEERAKGNILERFSAQQFPDLHSELNLSSLELGDSALYFCASSVENTDAYEQYFGPGTRLTVT.

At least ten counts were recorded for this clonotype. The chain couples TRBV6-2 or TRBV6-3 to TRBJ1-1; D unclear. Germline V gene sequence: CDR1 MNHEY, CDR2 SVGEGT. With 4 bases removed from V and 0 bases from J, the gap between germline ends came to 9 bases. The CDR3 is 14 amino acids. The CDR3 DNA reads TGTGCCAGCAGTTGGCATAACATGAACACTGAAGCTTTCTTT. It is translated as CASSWHNMNTEAFF.

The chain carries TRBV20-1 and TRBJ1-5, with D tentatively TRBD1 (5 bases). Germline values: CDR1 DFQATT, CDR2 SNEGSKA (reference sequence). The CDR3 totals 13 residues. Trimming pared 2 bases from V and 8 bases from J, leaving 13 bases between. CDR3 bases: TGCAGTGCTAGACAGGGAGCTGGGGAGCCCCAGCATTTT. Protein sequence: CSARQGAGEPQHF.

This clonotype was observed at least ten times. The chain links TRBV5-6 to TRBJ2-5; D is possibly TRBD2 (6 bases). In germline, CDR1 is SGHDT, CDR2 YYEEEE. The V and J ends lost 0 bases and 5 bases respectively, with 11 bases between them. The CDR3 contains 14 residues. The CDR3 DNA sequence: TGTGCCAGCAGCTTGGAGTATCGGGGGGAGACCCAGTACTTC. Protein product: CASSLEYRGETQYF.

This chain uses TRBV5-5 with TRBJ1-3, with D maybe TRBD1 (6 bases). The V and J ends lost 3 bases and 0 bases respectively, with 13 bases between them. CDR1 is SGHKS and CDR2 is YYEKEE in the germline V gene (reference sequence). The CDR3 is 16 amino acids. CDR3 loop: CASSSTGSVSGNTIYF. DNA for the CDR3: TGTGCCAGCAGCTCAACAGGGAGTGTCTCTGGAAACACCATATATTTT. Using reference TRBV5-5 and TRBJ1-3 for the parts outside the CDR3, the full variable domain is DAGVTQSPTHLIKTRGQQVTLRCSPISGHKSVSWYQQVLGQGPQFIFQYYEKEERGRGNFPDRFSARQFPNYSSELNVNALLLGDSALYLCASSSTGSVSGNTIYFGEGSWLTVV.

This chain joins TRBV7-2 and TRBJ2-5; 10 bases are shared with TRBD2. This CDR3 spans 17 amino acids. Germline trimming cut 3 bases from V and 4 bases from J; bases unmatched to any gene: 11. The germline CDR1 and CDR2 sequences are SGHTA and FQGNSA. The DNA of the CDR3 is TGTGCCAGCAGCTTGGGACTAGCGCGCGTGGGAAGAGAGACCCAGTACTTC. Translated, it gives CASSLGLARVGRETQYF.

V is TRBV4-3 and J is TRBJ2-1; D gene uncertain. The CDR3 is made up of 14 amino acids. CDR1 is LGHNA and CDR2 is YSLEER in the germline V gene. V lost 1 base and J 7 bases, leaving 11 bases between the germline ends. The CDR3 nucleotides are TGCGCCAGCAGCCAAGGACCAGGTGATAATGAGCAGTTCTTC. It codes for CASSQGPGDNEQFF.

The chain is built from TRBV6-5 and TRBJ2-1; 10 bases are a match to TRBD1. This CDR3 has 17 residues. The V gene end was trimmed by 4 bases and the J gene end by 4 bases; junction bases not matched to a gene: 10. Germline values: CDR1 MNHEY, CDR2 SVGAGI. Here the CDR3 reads CASSFNRGTGVYNEQFF. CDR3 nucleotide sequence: TGTGCCAGCAGTTTCAACAGGGGGACAGGGGTGTACAATGAGCAGTTCTTC.

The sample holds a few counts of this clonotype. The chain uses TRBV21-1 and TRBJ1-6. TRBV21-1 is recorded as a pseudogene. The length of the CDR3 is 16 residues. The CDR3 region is CASSKKKGTYNSPLHF. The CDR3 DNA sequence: TGTGCCAGCAGCAAAAAGAAGGGAACCTATAATTCACCCCTCCACTTT.

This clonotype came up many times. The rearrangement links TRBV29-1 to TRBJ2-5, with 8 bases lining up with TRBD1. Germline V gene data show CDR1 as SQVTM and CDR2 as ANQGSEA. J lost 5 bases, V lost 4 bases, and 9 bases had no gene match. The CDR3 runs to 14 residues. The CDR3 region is CSVVLDRAVETQYF. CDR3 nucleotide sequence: TGCAGCGTTGTTTTGGACAGGGCGGTGGAGACCCAGTACTTC.

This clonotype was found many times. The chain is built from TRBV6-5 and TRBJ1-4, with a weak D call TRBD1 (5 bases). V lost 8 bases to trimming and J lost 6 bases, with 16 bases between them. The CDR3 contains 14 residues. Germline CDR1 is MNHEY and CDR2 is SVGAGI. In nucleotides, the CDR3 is TGTGCCAGCGCCCCGGGGGGGGGTGATGAAAAACTGTTTTTT. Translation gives CASAPGGGDEKLFF.

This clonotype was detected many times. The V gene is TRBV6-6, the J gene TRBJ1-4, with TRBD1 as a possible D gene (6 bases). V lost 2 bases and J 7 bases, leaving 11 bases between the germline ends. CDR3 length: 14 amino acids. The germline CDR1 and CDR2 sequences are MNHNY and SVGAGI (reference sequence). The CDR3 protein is CASSYDRLGEKLFF. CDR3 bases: TGTGCCAGCAGTTACGACAGGCTAGGTGAAAAACTGTTTTTT.

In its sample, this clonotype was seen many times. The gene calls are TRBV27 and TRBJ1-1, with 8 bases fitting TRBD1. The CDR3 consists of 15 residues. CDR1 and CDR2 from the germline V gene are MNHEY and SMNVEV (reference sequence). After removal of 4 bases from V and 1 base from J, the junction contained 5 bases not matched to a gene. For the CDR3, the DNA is TGTGCCAGCAGTTCCGGACAGGGATGGAACACTGAAGCTTTCTTT. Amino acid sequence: CASSSGQGWNTEAFF.

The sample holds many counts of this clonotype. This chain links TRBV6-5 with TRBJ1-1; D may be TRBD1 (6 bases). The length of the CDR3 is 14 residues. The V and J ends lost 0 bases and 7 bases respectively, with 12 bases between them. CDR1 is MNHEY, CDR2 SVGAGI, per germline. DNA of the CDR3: TGTGCCAGCAGTTACTCCGGGGGCCAGGATGAAGCTTTCTTT. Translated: CASSYSGGQDEAFF.

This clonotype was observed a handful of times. The CDR3 region is CASSLVVRGYEQYF. DNA of the CDR3: TGTGCCAGCAGCTTAGTAGTCAGGGGGTACGAGCAGTACTTC. This chain uses TRBV7-9 with TRBJ2-7; 7 nucleotides agree with TRBD1. J gave up 4 bases and V 1 base, and 4 bases lay outside the gene matches. Germline CDR1 and CDR2: SEHNR and FQNEAQ (reference sequence). This CDR3 has 14 amino acids.

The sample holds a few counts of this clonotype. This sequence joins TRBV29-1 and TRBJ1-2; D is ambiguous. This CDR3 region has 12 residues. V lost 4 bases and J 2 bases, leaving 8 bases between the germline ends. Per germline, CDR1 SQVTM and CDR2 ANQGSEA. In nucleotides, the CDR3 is TGCAGCGTTGGGGAACGCAACTATGGCTACACCTTC. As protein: CSVGERNYGYTF.